The rows below give T cell receptor beta chains drawn from one sample of a study of PD-L1 blockade in urothelial cancer. Generated by immunoSEQ multiplex PCR, the TCRdb table keeps only in-frame clones and is missing some. The sample holds about 82,000 clones, around nine tenths seen once. The source material was PBMCs, sampled around atezolizumab (anti-PD-L1) treatment. Receptors were obtained from a man aged 55 to 69 with urothelial cancer. CDR3s include the opening cysteine and the closing phenylalanine or tryptophan. The D gene is left open where the match is weak. Size tells how often a clone was seen (once, few, many) or the class of an expanded clone, and some rows leave it out.

TRBJ1-1	15	TRBV30	NA	NA	CAWRLGGSLNTEAFF	TGTGCCTGGAGGTTGGGGGGATCCTTGAACACTGAAGCTTTCTTT
TRBJ2-3	14	TRBV5-1	NA	NA	CASSQGAFTDTQYF	TGCGCCAGCAGCCAAGGGGCGTTCACAGATACGCAGTATTTT
TRBJ1-4	16	TRBV7-9	NA	TRBD1	CASRQTGTGDNEKLFF	TGTGCCAGCAGACAGACCGGGACAGGCGATAATGAAAAACTGTTTTTT
TRBJ1-1	15	TRBV2	NA	NA	CASSDGTKGNTEAFF	TGTGCCAGCAGTGACGGGACAAAAGGGAACACTGAAGCTTTCTTT
TRBJ2-3	15	TRBV6-6	NA	TRBD2	CASSSSGGSSDTQYF	TGTGCCAGCAGTTCTAGCGGGGGGAGTTCAGATACGCAGTATTTT
TRBJ2-2	15	TRBV12-5	NA	NA	CASGLVLGGTGELFF	TGTGCTAGTGGTTTGGTGTTAGGGGGCACCGGGGAGCTGTTTTTT
TRBJ2-1	12	TRBV4-3	NA	TRBD2	CASSQERGGQFF	TGCGCCAGCAGCCAAGAGCGGGGGGGACAGTTCTTC
TRBJ1-2	16	TRBV5-5	NA	TRBD1	CASSPPGQGALYGYTF	TGTGCCAGCAGCCCTCCGGGACAGGGGGCCCTCTATGGCTACACCTTC
TRBJ1-2	14	TRBV7-9	NA	NA	CASGLDRGNYGYTF	TGTGCCAGCGGGTTGGACAGAGGGAACTATGGCTACACCTTC
TRBJ2-3	18	TRBV7-3	NA	TRBD2	CASSLSSGLAGGRDTQYF	TGTGCCAGCAGCTTATCATCGGGACTAGCGGGGGGGCGGGATACGCAGTATTTT
TRBJ1-1	12	TRBV30	few	NA	CAWSVWSTEAFF	TGTGCCTGGAGTGTATGGAGCACTGAAGCTTTCTTT
TRBJ2-5	16	TRBV9	NA	TRBD2	CASSVGEGSGRETQYF	TGTGCCAGCAGCGTAGGAGAAGGGAGCGGGAGGGAGACCCAGTACTTC
TRBJ2-7	13	TRBV6-6	NA	NA	CASMAAAVYEQYF	TGTGCCAGCATGGCGGCCGCCGTCTACGAGCAGTACTTC
TRBJ1-2	15	TRBV5-4	NA	TRBD1	CASSSGTGVPHGYTF	TGTGCCAGCAGCTCCGGGACAGGGGTACCACATGGCTACACCTTC
TRBJ1-2	12	TRBV29-1	NA	NA	CSVVGGAYGYTF	TGCAGCGTTGTAGGGGGGGCCTATGGCTACACCTTC
TRBJ2-1	12	TRBV11-1	NA	NA	CASSLAFSEQFF	TGTGCCAGCAGCTTAGCCTTTAGCGAGCAGTTCTTC
TRBJ2-1	16	TRBV5-6	NA	TRBD1	CASSLRGQGRYNEQFF	TGTGCCAGCAGCCTCAGGGGACAGGGTAGGTACAATGAGCAGTTCTTC
TRBJ2-3	16	TRBV18	NA	TRBD2	CASSGTSGGPGDTQYF	TGTGCCAGCTCGGGGACTAGCGGGGGTCCGGGAGATACGCAGTATTTT
TRBJ2-7	15	TRBV6-5	few	NA	CASSYSIVQGSEQYF	TGTGCCAGCAGTTACTCGATCGTACAGGGAAGCGAGCAGTACTTC
TRBJ1-5	14	TRBV30	NA	TRBD1	CAWRGTGDGQPQHF	TGTGCCTGGAGAGGGACAGGGGACGGTCAGCCCCAGCATTTT
TRBJ1-5	15	TRBV5-8	NA	NA	CASSSEGLSNQPQHF	TGTGCCAGCAGCTCCGAGGGTCTTAGCAATCAGCCCCAGCATTTT
TRBJ2-1	13	TRBV28	NA	TRBD2	CASGARELNEQFF	TGTGCCAGCGGGGCGCGGGAGCTCAATGAGCAGTTCTTC
TRBJ2-7	15	TRBV7-6	NA	TRBD1	CASSLAVDRGNEQYF	TGTGCCAGCAGCTTAGCTGTGGACAGGGGCAACGAGCAGTACTTC
TRBJ2-1	14	TRBV2	NA	NA	CASRADSAYNEQFF	TGTGCCAGCAGGGCTGACAGTGCCTACAATGAGCAGTTCTTC
TRBJ1-3	15	TRBV15	NA	NA	CATSRNSGAGNTIYF	TGTGCCACCAGCAGAAATAGCGGGGCTGGAAACACCATATATTTT
TRBJ2-2	16	TRBV7-2	NA	TRBD2	CASSRSGGENTGELFF	TGTGCCAGCAGCAGGAGCGGGGGGGAGAACACCGGGGAGCTGTTTTTT
TRBJ2-5	15	TRBV5-1	NA	NA	CASSLSPLPQETQYF	TGCGCCAGCAGCTTATCTCCACTCCCCCAAGAGACCCAGTACTTC
TRBJ2-1	15	TRBV18	NA	TRBD2	CASSPASGENGEQFF	TGTGCCAGCTCACCGGCTAGCGGGGAGAACGGTGAGCAGTTCTTC
TRBJ2-5	13	TRBV7-3	NA	TRBD1	CASSFTGAETQYF	TGTGCCAGCAGCTTCACAGGGGCAGAGACCCAGTACTTC
TRBJ2-5	13	TRBV7-2	NA	NA	CASSLVLGQGQYF	TGTGCCAGCAGCTTAGTGCTGGGGCAGGGCCAGTACTTC
TRBJ2-7	14	TRBV5-4	NA	NA	CASSSPGVGDEQYF	TGTGCCAGCAGCTCCCCGGGAGTGGGAGACGAGCAGTACTTC
TRBJ1-5	15	TRBV27	NA	NA	CASSRTALSNQPQHF	TGTGCCAGCAGTCGGACAGCGCTTAGCAATCAGCCCCAGCATTTT
TRBJ2-7	14	TRBV9	NA	TRBD1	CASSFGTGEGEQYF	TGTGCCAGCAGCTTTGGGACAGGGGAGGGGGAGCAGTACTTC
TRBJ2-7	15	TRBV27	NA	TRBD2	CASSLTSGSMYEQYF	TGTGCCAGCAGTTTGACTAGCGGGAGTATGTACGAGCAGTACTTC
TRBJ1-3	13	TRBV15	NA	NA	CATSRDLRNTIYF	TGTGCCACCAGCAGAGACCTGCGGAACACCATATATTTT
TRBJ2-5	14	TRBV7-2	NA	TRBD2	CASSLGGSEETQYF	TGTGCCAGCAGCTTAGGCGGGAGCGAAGAGACCCAGTACTTC
TRBJ2-1	14	TRBV7-9	NA	TRBD2	CASSSTTSGYEQFF	TGTGCCAGCAGCTCAACGACTAGCGGGTATGAGCAGTTCTTC
TRBJ2-1	15	TRBV7-3	NA	TRBD2	CASSLKLAGLNEQFF	TGTGCCAGCAGCTTAAAACTAGCGGGGCTCAATGAGCAGTTCTTC
TRBJ1-2	15	TRBV5-5	NA	NA	CASSIFLTPNYGYTF	TGTGCCAGCAGCATCTTTCTTACACCTAACTATGGCTACACCTTC
TRBJ2-5	15	TRBV5-1	NA	NA	CASSRGVAEQETQYF	TGCGCCAGCAGCCGAGGGGTAGCGGAGCAAGAGACCCAGTACTTC
TRBJ1-1	14	TRBV30	once	TRBD1	CAWSRTGGITEAFF	TGTGCCTGGAGTCGGACAGGGGGAATCACTGAAGCTTTCTTT
TRBJ2-3	13	TRBV29-1	NA	NA	CSVEGHSTDTQYF	TGCAGCGTTGAGGGCCACAGCACAGATACGCAGTATTTT
TRBJ2-3	13	TRBV6-5	once	TRBD2	CATLAGPPDTQYF	TGTGCCACATTAGCGGGGCCCCCAGATACGCAGTATTTT